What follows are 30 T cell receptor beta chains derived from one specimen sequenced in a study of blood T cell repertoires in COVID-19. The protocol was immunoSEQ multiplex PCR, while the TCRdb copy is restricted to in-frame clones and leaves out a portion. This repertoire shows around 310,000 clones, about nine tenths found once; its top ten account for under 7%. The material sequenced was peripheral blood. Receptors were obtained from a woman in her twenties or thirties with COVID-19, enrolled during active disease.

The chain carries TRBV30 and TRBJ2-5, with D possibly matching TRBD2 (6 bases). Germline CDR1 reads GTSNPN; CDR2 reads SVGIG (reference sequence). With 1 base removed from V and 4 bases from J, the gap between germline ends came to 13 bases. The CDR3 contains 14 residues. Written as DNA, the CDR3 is TGTGCCTGGAGTGGGGGACTGAGGATAGAGACCCAGTACTTC. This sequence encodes CAWSGGLRIETQYF.

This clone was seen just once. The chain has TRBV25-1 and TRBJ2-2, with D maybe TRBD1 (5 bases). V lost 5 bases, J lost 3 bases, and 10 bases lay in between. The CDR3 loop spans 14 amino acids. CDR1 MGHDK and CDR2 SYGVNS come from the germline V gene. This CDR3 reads CASSPGYHTGELFF. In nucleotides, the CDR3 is TGTGCCAGCAGTCCAGGGTATCACACCGGGGAGCTGTTTTTT.

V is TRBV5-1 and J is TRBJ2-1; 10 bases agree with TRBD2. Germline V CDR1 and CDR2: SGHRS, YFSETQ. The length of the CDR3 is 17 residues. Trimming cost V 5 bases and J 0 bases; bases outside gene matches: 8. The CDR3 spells CASRTTSGASSYNEQFF. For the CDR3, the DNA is TGCGCCAGCAGGACTACTAGCGGGGCAAGCTCCTACAATGAGCAGTTCTTC.

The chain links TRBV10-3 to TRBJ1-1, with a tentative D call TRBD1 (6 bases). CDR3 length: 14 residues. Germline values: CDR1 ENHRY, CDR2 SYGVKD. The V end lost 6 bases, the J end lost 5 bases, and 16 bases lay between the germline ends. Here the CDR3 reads CAIRGAQGGTEAFF. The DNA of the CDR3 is TGTGCCATCAGGGGGGCACAGGGTGGGACTGAAGCTTTCTTT.

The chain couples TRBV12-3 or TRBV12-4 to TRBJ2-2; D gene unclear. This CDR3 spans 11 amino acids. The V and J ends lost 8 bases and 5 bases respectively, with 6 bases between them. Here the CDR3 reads CASAVTGELFF. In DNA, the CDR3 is TGTGCCAGCGCGGTGACCGGGGAGCTGTTTTTT.

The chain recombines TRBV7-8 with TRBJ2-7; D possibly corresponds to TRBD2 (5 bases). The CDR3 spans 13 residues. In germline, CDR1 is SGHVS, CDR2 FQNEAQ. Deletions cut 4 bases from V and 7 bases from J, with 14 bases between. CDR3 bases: TGTGCCAGCAGCTATCCTGAGGGTTGGGAGCAGTACTTC. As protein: CASSYPEGWEQYF. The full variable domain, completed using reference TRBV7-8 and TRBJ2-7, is GAGVSQSPRYKVAKRGQDVALRCDPISGHVSLFWYQQALGQGPEFLTYFQNEAQLDKSGLPSDRFFAERPEGSVSTLKIQRTQQEDSAVYLCASSYPEGWEQYFGPGTRLTVT.

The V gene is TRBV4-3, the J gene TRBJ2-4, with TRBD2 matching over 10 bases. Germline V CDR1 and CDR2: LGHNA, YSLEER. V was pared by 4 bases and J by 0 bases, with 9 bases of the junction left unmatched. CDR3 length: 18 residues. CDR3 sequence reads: CASSPGPAGGLAKNIQYF. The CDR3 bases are TGCGCCAGCAGCCCGGGGCCAGCGGGAGGGTTAGCCAAAAACATTCAGTACTTC.

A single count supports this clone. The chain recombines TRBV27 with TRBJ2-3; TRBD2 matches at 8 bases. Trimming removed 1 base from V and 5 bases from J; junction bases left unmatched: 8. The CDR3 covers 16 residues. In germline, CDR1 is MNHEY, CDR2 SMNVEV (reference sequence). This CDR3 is CASSLWGTRGGDTQYF. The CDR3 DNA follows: TGTGCCAGCAGTTTATGGGGGACTAGGGGGGGAGATACGCAGTATTTT.

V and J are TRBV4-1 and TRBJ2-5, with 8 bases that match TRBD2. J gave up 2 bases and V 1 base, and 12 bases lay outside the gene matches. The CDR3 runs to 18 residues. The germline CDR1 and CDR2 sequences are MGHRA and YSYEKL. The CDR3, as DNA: TGCGCCAGCAGCCAAGCGGGACTAGAGGGCTACCTACAAGAGACCCAGTACTTC. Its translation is CASSQAGLEGYLQETQYF.

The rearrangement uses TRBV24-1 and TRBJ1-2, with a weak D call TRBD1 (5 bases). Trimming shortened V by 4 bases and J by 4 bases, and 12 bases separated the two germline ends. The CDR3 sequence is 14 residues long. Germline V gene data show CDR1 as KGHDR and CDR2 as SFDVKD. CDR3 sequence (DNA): TGTGCCACCAGTGACAGCGACAGTTCCTATGGCTACACCTTC. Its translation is CATSDSDSSYGYTF.

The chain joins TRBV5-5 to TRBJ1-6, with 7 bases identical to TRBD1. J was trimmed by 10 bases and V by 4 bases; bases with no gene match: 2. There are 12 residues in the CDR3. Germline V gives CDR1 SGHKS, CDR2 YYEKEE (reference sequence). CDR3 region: CASSAQGSPLHF. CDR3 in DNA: TGTGCCAGCAGCGCACAGGGGTCACCCCTCCACTTT.

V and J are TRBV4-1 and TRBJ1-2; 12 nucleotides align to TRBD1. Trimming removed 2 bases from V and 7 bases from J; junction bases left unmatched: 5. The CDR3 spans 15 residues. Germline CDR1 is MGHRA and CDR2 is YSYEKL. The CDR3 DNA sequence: TGCGCCAGCAGCCAACCGGGACAGGGGGCGCTTGGCTACACCTTC. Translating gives CASSQPGQGALGYTF.

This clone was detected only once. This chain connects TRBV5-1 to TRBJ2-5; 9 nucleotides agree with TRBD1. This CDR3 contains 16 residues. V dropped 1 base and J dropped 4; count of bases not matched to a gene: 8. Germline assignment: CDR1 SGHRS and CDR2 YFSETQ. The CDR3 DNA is TGCGCCAGCAGCTTGAGCCCCGGGACAGGGTCAGAGACCCAGTACTTC. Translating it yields CASSLSPGTGSETQYF.

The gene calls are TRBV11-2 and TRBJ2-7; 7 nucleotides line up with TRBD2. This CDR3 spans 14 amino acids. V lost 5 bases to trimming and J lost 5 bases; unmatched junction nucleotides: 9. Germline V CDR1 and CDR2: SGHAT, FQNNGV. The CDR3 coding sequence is TGTGCCAGCAGCAAAACCGGGACTATCGACGAGCAGTACTTC. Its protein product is CASSKTGTIDEQYF.

CDR3 amino acids: CASRLAASYNEQFF. DNA for the CDR3: TGCGCCAGCCGACTAGCGGCCTCCTACAATGAGCAGTTCTTC. V and J are TRBV5-1 and TRBJ2-1; TRBD2 matches 9 bases. The junction had 2 bases not matched to a gene; V was cut back by 7 bases and J by 0 bases. Germline-derived CDR1 and CDR2 are SGHRS and YFSETQ. The CDR3 length is 14 residues.

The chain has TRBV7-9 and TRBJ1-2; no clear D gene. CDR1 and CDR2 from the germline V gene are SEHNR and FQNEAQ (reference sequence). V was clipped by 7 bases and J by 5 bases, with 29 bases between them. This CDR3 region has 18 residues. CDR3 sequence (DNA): TGTGCCAGCATCCCGGGAAGTACTCCCTCGGGTCTGGGGTATGGCTACACCTTC. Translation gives CASIPGSTPSGLGYGYTF.

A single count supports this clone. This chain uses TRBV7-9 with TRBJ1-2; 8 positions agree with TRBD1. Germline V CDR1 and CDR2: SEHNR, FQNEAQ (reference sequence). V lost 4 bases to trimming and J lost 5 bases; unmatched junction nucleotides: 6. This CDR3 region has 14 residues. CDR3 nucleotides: TGTGCCAGCAGCTCAAGGGACAGGAGTTATGGCTACACCTTC. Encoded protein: CASSSRDRSYGYTF.

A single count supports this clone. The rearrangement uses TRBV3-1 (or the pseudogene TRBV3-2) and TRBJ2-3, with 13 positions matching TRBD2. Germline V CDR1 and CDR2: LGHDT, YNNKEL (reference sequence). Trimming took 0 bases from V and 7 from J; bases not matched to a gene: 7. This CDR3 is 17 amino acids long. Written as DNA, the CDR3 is TGTGCCAGCAGCCAAGACGAGGGACTAGCGGGGACAAATACGCAGTATTTT. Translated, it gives CASSQDEGLAGTNTQYF.

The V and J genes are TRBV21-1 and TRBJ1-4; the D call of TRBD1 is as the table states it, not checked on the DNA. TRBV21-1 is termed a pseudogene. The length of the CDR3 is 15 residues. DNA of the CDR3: TGTGCCAGCAGCCTACGGACAGGGAGGAATGAAAAACTGTTTTTT. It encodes CASSLRTGRNEKLFF.

Here the CDR3 DNA reads TGTGCCACCAGTGATTTGCTAGCGGGAGGGACGGAGACCCAGTACTTC. Protein: CATSDLLAGGTETQYF. The chain has TRBV24-1 and TRBJ2-5, with 12 bases matching TRBD2. With V trimmed by 0 bases and J by 5 bases, 3 bases remained unmatched. The CDR3 has 16 amino acids. Germline V lookup: CDR1 KGHDR, CDR2 SFDVKD.

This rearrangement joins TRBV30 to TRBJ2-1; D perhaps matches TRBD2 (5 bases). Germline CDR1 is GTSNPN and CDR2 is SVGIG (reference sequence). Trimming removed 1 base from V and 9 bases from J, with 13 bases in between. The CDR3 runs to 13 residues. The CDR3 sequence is CAWSGRAGGEQFF. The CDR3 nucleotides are TGTGCCTGGAGTGGACGGGCGGGCGGTGAGCAGTTCTTC.

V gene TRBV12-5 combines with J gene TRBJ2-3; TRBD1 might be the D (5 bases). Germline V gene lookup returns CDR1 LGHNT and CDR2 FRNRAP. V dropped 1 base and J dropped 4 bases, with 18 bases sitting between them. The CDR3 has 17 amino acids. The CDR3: CASGLGLGAGIPDTQYF. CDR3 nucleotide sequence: TGTGCTAGTGGTTTGGGGCTTGGGGCAGGCATCCCAGATACGCAGTATTTT.

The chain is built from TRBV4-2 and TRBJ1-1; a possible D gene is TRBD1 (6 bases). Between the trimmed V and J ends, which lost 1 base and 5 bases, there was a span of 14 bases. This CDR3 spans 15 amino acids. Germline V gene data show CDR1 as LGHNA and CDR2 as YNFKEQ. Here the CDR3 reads CASSQAAGVGTEAFF. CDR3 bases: TGTGCCAGCAGCCAAGCCGCAGGGGTGGGGACTGAAGCTTTCTTT.

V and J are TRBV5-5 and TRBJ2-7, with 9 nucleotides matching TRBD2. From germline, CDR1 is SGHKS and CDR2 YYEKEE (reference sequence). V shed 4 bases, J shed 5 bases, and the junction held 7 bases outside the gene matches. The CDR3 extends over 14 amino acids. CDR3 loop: CASSPGLARDEQYF. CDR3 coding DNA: TGTGCCAGCAGCCCGGGACTAGCTAGGGACGAGCAGTACTTC.

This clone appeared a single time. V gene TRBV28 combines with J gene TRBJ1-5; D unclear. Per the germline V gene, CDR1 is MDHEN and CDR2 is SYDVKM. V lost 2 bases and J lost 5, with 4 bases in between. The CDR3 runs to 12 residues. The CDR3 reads CASSLPYQPQHF. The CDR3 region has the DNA TGTGCCAGCAGTTTACCTTATCAGCCCCAGCATTTT.

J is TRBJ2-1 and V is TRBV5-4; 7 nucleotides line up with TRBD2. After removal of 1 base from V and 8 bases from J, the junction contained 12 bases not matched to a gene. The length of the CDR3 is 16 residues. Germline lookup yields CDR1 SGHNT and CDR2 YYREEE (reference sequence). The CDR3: CASSLPGGSISYEQFF. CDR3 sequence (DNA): TGTGCCAGCAGCTTGCCCGGCGGGAGTATCTCGTATGAGCAGTTCTTC.

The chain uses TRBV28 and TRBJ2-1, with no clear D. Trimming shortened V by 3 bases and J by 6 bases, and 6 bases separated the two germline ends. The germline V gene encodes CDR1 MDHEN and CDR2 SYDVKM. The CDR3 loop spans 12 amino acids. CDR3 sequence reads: CASSFQANEQFF. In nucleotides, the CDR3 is TGTGCCAGCAGTTTTCAAGCCAATGAGCAGTTCTTC. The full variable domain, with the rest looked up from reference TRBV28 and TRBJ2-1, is DVKVTQSSRYLVKRTGEKVFLECVQDMDHENMFWYRQDPGLGLRLIYFSYDVKMKEKGDIPEGYSVSREKKERFSLILESASTNQTSMYLCASSFQANEQFFGPGTRLTVL.

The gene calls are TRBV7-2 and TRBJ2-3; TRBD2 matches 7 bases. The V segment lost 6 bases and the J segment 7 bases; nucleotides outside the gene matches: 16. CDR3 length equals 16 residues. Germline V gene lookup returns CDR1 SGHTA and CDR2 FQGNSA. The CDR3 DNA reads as TGTGCCAGCAGACCATTTTCGGGGAGGGCCGGAAATACGCAGTATTTT. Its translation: CASRPFSGRAGNTQYF.

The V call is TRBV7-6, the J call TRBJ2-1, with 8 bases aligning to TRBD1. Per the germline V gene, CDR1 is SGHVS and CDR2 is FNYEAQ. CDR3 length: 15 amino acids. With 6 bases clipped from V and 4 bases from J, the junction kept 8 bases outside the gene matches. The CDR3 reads CASRGQEAQYNEQFF. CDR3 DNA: TGTGCCAGCAGGGGACAGGAAGCCCAATACAATGAGCAGTTCTTC.

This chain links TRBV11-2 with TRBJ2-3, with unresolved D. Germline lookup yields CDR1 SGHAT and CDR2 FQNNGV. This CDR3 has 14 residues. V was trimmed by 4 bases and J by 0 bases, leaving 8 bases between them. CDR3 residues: CASSSRLSTDTQYF. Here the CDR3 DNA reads TGTGCCAGCAGCTCCCGACTTAGCACAGATACGCAGTATTTT.